These 2 T cell receptor beta chains were sequenced from one sample in a study of T-cell memory formation after mild COVID-19. TCRdb reprocessed the 5' RACE reads via MiXCR and lists one record per CDR3 protein. The sample has under 400,000 distinct CDR3 sequences; 25% to 30% are singletons. Sequencing input: PBMCs or a T cell subset sorted from them (not recorded which). Receptor source: an adult woman who had mild COVID-19 (a few samples of this study predate the infection). Cell type and time point are not known.

This clonotype was observed a few times. J is TRBJ2-7 and V is TRBV5-6; a weak D match, TRBD2 (5 bases). In germline, CDR1 is SGHDT, CDR2 YYEEEE. The V gene lost 3 bases and the J gene lost 1 base, with 14 bases spanning the gap. This CDR3 is built from 15 residues. CDR3 nucleotides: TGTGCCAGCAGCTGGGGTGAGGGCGGATCCTACGAGCAGTACTTC. Translation: CASSWGEGGSYEQYF.

The chain combines TRBV5-1 with TRBJ1-6, with D possibly being TRBD1 (6 bases). V lost 2 bases and J lost 8, with 8 bases in between. CDR3 length equals 13 residues. CDR1 is SGHRS and CDR2 is YFSETQ in the germline V gene. CDR3 DNA sequence: TGCGCCAGCAGCTTCAACAGGGATTCACCCCTCCACTTT. Translated: CASSFNRDSPLHF. Combining the CDR3 with reference TRBV5-1 and TRBJ1-6 gives the whole variable domain KAGVTQTPRYLIKTRGQQVTLSCSPISGHRSVSWYQQTPGQGLQFLFEYFSETQRNKGNFPGRFSGRQFSNSRSEMNVSTLELGDSALYLCASSFNRDSPLHFGNGTRLTVT.